The source of this T cell receptor beta chain is a study of CD8 T cells in Susac syndrome. Study findings and constraints: The authors acknowledged that their TCR sequencing and HLA analysis involved a relatively small number of individuals.

Comments on this clonotype: Its matching antigen is unknown.

Random hexamers primed reverse transcription of about 0.5 to 1 ug RNA. TCRdb re-called the immunoSEQ multiplex PCR reads with MiXCR, one entry per CDR3 protein. This sample has around 200,000 distinct CDR3 sequences, with more than 85% found just once. The germline V gene encodes CDR1 DFQATT and CDR2 SNEGSKA (reference sequence). J gave up 8 bases and V 4 bases, and 6 bases lay outside the gene matches. CDR3 length: 13 residues. The sequenced sample was CD4+ T cells from PBMCs. The sequence was obtained from a human donor with multiple sclerosis. The rearrangement links TRBV20-1 to TRBJ2-1, with TRBD2 identical over 9 bases. The CDR3 coding sequence is TGCAGTGCTATTAGGGTAGCGGGGGATGAGCAGTTCTTC. The encoded protein is CSAIRVAGDEQFF.